A single sample gave rise to the 16 T cell receptor beta chains below, sequenced in a study of blood T cell repertoires in COVID-19 (TCRdb year 2020). Libraries were built with the immunoSEQ multiplex PCR assay. TCRdb provides this immuneACCESS table in a form limited to in-frame rearrangements. Some clones are lacking; in checked studies, under half of them reflect an unresolved V gene, and why the rest are absent is not known. The table for this sample lists over 200,000 clones; around 83% of them were counted only once. The ten biggest clones cover approximately 6% of the sample. The sample comprised peripheral blood. These TCRs come from a man older than 75 with acute or convalescent COVID-19.

This clone was recorded once. The V call is TRBV6-1, the J call TRBJ1-3; a weak D match, TRBD1 (5 bases). The CDR3 contains 17 residues. Germline assignment: CDR1 MNHNS and CDR2 SASEGT. Trimming stripped 2 bases from V and 3 bases from J, with 17 bases between. As DNA, the CDR3 is TGTGCCAGCAGTGAAACTGCGTTTTGGGGCAGTGGAAACACCATATATTTT. It yields the protein CASSETAFWGSGNTIYF.

The chain links TRBV6-5 to TRBJ2-7; 7 bases are a match to TRBD2. V dropped 6 bases and J dropped 3; count of bases not matched to a gene: 8. The CDR3 is made up of 14 amino acids. Germline V gives CDR1 MNHEY, CDR2 SVGAGI. The CDR3 region is CASSSSGYVYEQYF. The CDR3 DNA reads as TGTGCCAGCAGCTCTAGCGGCTACGTCTACGAGCAGTACTTC.

The V gene is TRBV5-5, the J gene TRBJ2-7, with D tentatively TRBD2 (6 bases). Germline V gene data show CDR1 as SGHKS and CDR2 as YYEKEE (reference sequence). CDR3 length: 15 amino acids. Trimming shortened V by 0 bases and J by 4 bases, and 14 bases separated the two germline ends. CDR3 amino acids: CASSLDRLVTYEQYF. The CDR3 DNA reads TGTGCCAGCAGCTTGGATAGACTAGTCACTTACGAGCAGTACTTC.

This clone was detected only once. The chain employs TRBV19 and TRBJ1-5; the match to TRBD1 covers 8 bases. The length of the CDR3 is 16 residues. Germline V gene data show CDR1 as LNHDA and CDR2 as SQIVND (reference sequence). The J segment lost 4 bases and the V segment lost 5 bases, leaving 10 bases of the junction unmatched. The CDR3 bases are TGTGCCAGTAGTCCGAGACAGGGGAACTTTAATCAGCCCCAGCATTTT. It is translated as CASSPRQGNFNQPQHF.

V is TRBV5-1 and J is TRBJ2-5, with a tentative D call TRBD1 (6 bases). CDR1 is SGHRS and CDR2 is YFSETQ in the germline V gene. The ends were cut back, 4 bases at V and 5 bases at J, with 15 bases in the middle. This CDR3 comprises 14 residues. The CDR3 bases are TGCGCCAGCAGCGGATCGGACAGACGGGAGACCCAGTACTTC. It yields the protein CASSGSDRRETQYF.

In this sample, this clone turned up once. The V call is TRBV9, the J call TRBJ2-3; D is possibly TRBD1 (6 bases). The V and J ends lost 0 bases and 2 bases respectively, with 13 bases between them. Germline V lookup: CDR1 SGDLS, CDR2 YYNGEE. The CDR3 runs 16 residues. CDR3 in DNA: TGTGCCAGCAGCGTAGTAGGACAGCCTAACACAGATACGCAGTATTTT. Translating gives CASSVVGQPNTDTQYF.

The chain joins TRBV6-5 to TRBJ2-3, with D perhaps matching TRBD2 (5 bases). Per the germline V gene, CDR1 is MNHEY and CDR2 is SVGAGI. V was clipped by 0 bases and J by 2 bases, with 12 bases between them. This CDR3 comprises 16 residues. The CDR3 DNA is TGTGCCAGCAGTTACTCTTCGGGGATATTCACAGATACGCAGTATTTT. Its protein product is CASSYSSGIFTDTQYF.

The CDR3 DNA reads TGTGCCAGCAGCCCAAGACAGGGCGCGGCCTACGAGCAGTACTTC. The encoded protein is CASSPRQGAAYEQYF. The chain uses TRBV11-1 and TRBJ2-7; the match to TRBD1 covers 7 bases. The V segment lost 5 bases and the J segment 2 bases; nucleotides outside the gene matches: 9. This CDR3 spans 15 amino acids. CDR1 SGHAT and CDR2 FQDESV come from the germline V gene (reference sequence).

The chain recombines TRBV5-1 with TRBJ2-1; 12 bases are a match to TRBD1. V lost 4 bases to trimming and J lost 8 bases; unmatched junction nucleotides: 10. From germline, CDR1 is SGHRS and CDR2 YFSETQ. The CDR3 is 16 residues long. CDR3 DNA sequence: TGCGCCAGCAGCGGAGGGACAGGGGGCGCTCCGGATGAGCAGTTCTTC. It specifies CASSGGTGGAPDEQFF.

This clone was counted a single time. The chain couples TRBV9 to TRBJ1-3; 8 bases match TRBD1. Germline CDR1 is SGDLS and CDR2 is YYNGEE. V shed 5 bases, J shed 0 bases, and the junction held 7 bases outside the gene matches. The CDR3 spans 16 residues. DNA for the CDR3: TGTGCCAGCAGTAAAGGGACAGGCCTCTCTGGAAACACCATATATTTT. Its translation: CASSKGTGLSGNTIYF.

This clone was found a few times. The V and J genes are TRBV6-5 and TRBJ1-2; 7 bases map to TRBD1. Germline loops: CDR1 MNHEY, CDR2 SVGAGI. Trimming cost V 5 bases and J 3 bases; bases outside gene matches: 3. The length of the CDR3 is 13 residues. CDR3 protein: CASSTGVDYGYTF. The CDR3 region has the DNA TGTGCCAGCAGTACAGGGGTTGACTATGGCTACACCTTC.

The count of this clone is one. This chain links TRBV6-1 with TRBJ2-1; no reliable D call. The CDR3 sequence is 15 residues long. The germline V gene encodes CDR1 MNHNS and CDR2 SASEGT. Trimming stripped 2 bases from V and 4 bases from J, with 12 bases between. The CDR3 loop is CASSEFRSGYNEQFF. CDR3 sequence (DNA): TGTGCCAGCAGTGAATTTCGTAGTGGTTACAATGAGCAGTTCTTC.

The genes are TRBV14 and TRBJ1-2; tentatively, D is TRBD1 (5 bases). Trimming removed 0 bases at V and 7 bases at J, with 18 bases between. In germline, CDR1 is SGHDN, CDR2 FVKESK. The length of the CDR3 is 16 residues. In nucleotides, the CDR3 is TGTGCCAGCAGCCAAGAGTTCCCAGGGAAGTCGGCTGGCTACACCTTC. Translated: CASSQEFPGKSAGYTF.

The J gene is TRBJ2-7, the V gene TRBV7-2, with D tentatively TRBD2 (6 bases). Deletions cut 1 base from V and 0 bases from J, with 22 bases between. Germline CDR1 and CDR2: SGHTA and FQGNSA. The CDR3 length is 19 residues. CDR3 DNA sequence: TGTGCCAGCAGCTTAGAGTCGGGGTCGGGCGGGGCCAGCTCCTACGAGCAGTACTTC. Its protein is CASSLESGSGGASSYEQYF.

This rearrangement joins TRBV7-2 to TRBJ2-7; D possibly corresponds to TRBD2 (6 bases). The CDR3 totals 15 residues. Trimming removed 5 bases from V and 0 bases from J, with 14 bases in between. Looked up from germline, CDR1 is SGHTA and CDR2 is FQGNSA. CDR3 bases: TGTGCCAGCAGCCTCACGGCGGGGAACTCCTACGAGCAGTACTTC. Translating gives CASSLTAGNSYEQYF. The full variable domain, its missing parts supplied by reference TRBV7-2 and TRBJ2-7, is GAGVSQSPSNKVTEKGKDVELRCDPISGHTALYWYRQSLGQGLEFLIYFQGNSAPDKSGLPSDRFSAERTGGSVSTLTIQRTQQEDSAVYLCASSLTAGNSYEQYFGPGTRLTVT.

The genes are TRBV30 and TRBJ2-7, with 8 bases identical to TRBD1. Germline V gene sequence: CDR1 GTSNPN, CDR2 SVGIG (reference sequence). The CDR3 runs to 14 residues. Trimming cost V 2 bases and J 6 bases; bases outside gene matches: 9. The CDR3 is CAWSRRQGLSEQYF. The CDR3 coding sequence is TGTGCCTGGAGTAGAAGACAGGGGCTCTCCGAGCAGTACTTC.